Each of the 30 T cell receptor beta chains below was sequenced from the same sample in a study of resident and recirculating memory T cells in vitiligo. Assay used: immunoSEQ multiplex PCR; TCRdb lists only in-frame clones, some missing. The repertoire holds around 78,000 clones, with 92% as singletons. The source material was blood. The receptors stem from a male donor with vitiligo.

The rearrangement joins TRBV4-1 to TRBJ2-4; tentative D call: TRBD2 (6 bases). The germline V and J ends were trimmed by 2 bases and 0 bases, with 17 bases remaining between them. This CDR3 comprises 18 residues. The germline V gene encodes CDR1 MGHRA and CDR2 YSYEKL. The CDR3, as DNA: TGCGCCAGCAGCCAAACCCCCGGGACTCTTATAGCCAAAAACATTCAGTACTTC. It translates to CASSQTPGTLIAKNIQYF.

The chain uses TRBV7-3 and TRBJ2-5; perhaps TRBD1 as D (5 bases). Germline CDR1 SGHTA, CDR2 FQGTGA. The CDR3 is 16 amino acids. Trimming took off 5 bases at V and 3 bases at J, with 19 bases between the two ends. The DNA for the CDR3 is TGTGCCAGCAGCCCAAAAGGACATCTCCTCGAAGAGACCCAGTACTTC. It encodes CASSPKGHLLEETQYF.

Regarding this clone: At the DNA level, this CDR3 is encoded by other sequences in the same sample as well. This sequence joins TRBV5-4 and TRBJ2-1, with 13 bases identical to TRBD2. The CDR3 consists of 15 residues. V lost 5 bases and J lost 7; bases outside the gene matches: 6. Germline CDR1 and CDR2: SGHNT and YYREEE (reference sequence). CDR3 DNA sequence: TGTGCCAGCAGTTTCCAACTAGCGGGAGGGAATGAGCAGTTCTTC. It translates to CASSFQLAGGNEQFF. Full variable domain (outside the CDR3, taken from reference TRBV5-4 and TRBJ2-1): ETGVTQSPTHLIKTRGQQVTLRCSSQSGHNTVSWYQQALGQGPQFIFQYYREEENGRGNFPPRFSGLQFPNYSSELNVNALELDDSALYLCASSFQLAGGNEQFFGPGTRLTVL.

The chain has TRBV27 and TRBJ1-2; D not certain. V was pared by 8 bases and J by 1 base, with 5 bases between. From germline, CDR1 is MNHEY and CDR2 SMNVEV (reference sequence). The CDR3 totals 11 residues. The CDR3 DNA reads as TGTGCCAGCCGACATAACTATGGCTACACCTTC. This sequence encodes CASRHNYGYTF.

Comment on this clone: Other DNA sequences in this specimen translate into the identical CDR3. The chain recombines TRBV18 with TRBJ2-5; TRBD1 aligns across 7 bases. Germline V gene lookup returns CDR1 KGHSH and CDR2 LQKENI. Trimming removed 3 bases from V and 3 bases from J; junction bases left unmatched: 1. The CDR3 sequence is 13 residues long. Written as DNA, the CDR3 is TGTGCCAGCTCACCCGGGACAGAAGAGACCCAGTACTTC. Translation: CASSPGTEETQYF.

The chain uses TRBV5-4 and TRBJ2-7; TRBD1 matches 7 bases. The CDR3 spans 16 residues. Germline values: CDR1 SGHNT, CDR2 YYREEE (reference sequence). Losses at the gene ends were 5 bases for V and 0 bases for J; bases not matched to a gene: 11. This CDR3 reads CASSDRVSFFSYEQYF. CDR3 sequence (DNA): TGTGCCAGCAGTGACAGGGTTAGTTTTTTCTCCTACGAGCAGTACTTC.

This chain connects TRBV6-1 to TRBJ2-7; 7 positions agree with TRBD2. Germline CDR1 MNHNS, CDR2 SASEGT. The CDR3 runs 14 residues. The V and J ends lost 3 bases and 5 bases, in that order; junction bases with no gene match: 7. The CDR3 reads CASSESGVRDEQYF. The CDR3 DNA reads TGTGCCAGCAGTGAGAGCGGGGTGCGAGACGAGCAGTACTTC.

J is TRBJ1-2 and V is TRBV7-9; maybe TRBD1 (5 bases). From germline, CDR1 is SEHNR and CDR2 FQNEAQ (reference sequence). This CDR3 is 15 amino acids long. Trimming left V 5 bases short and J 4 bases short, with 17 bases between. The CDR3, as DNA: TGTGCCAGCAGCCGAACCGTCCGAGACAGCTATGGCTACACCTTC. It specifies CASSRTVRDSYGYTF.

The chain employs TRBV30 and TRBJ1-3; the D is unclear. Germline V gene sequence: CDR1 GTSNPN, CDR2 SVGIG (reference sequence). The V gene lost 4 bases and the J gene lost 0 bases, with 13 bases spanning the gap. This CDR3 has 15 residues. CDR3 region: CAWNEGSNSGNTIYF. As DNA, the CDR3 is TGTGCCTGGAATGAAGGTAGCAACTCTGGAAACACCATATATTTT.

DNA of the CDR3: TGTGCCAGCAGCAAAGTATCCTTCCCTAGCGGACCCTACAATGAGCAGTTCTTC. Its protein product is CASSKVSFPSGPYNEQFF. The rearrangement links TRBV21-1 to TRBJ2-1; no check of the table's D call, TRBD2, against the DNA was made. TRBV21-1 is a pseudogene locus. This CDR3 has 18 residues.

The CDR3 loop reads CASSPPIGETQYF. The CDR3 nucleotides read TGTGCCAGCAGCCCACCCATCGGAGAGACCCAGTACTTC. The chain carries TRBV7-8 and TRBJ2-5; D gene uncertain. CDR1 SGHVS and CDR2 FQNEAQ come from the germline V gene. This CDR3 has 13 residues. With 5 bases removed from V and 4 bases from J, the gap between germline ends came to 11 bases. The full variable domain, with the rest looked up from reference TRBV7-8 and TRBJ2-5, is GAGVSQSPRYKVAKRGQDVALRCDPISGHVSLFWYQQALGQGPEFLTYFQNEAQLDKSGLPSDRFFAERPEGSVSTLKIQRTQQEDSAVYLCASSPPIGETQYFGPGTRLLVL.

The chain employs TRBV19 and TRBJ1-3; D uncertain. Per germline, CDR1 LNHDA and CDR2 SQIVND (reference sequence). With 1 base removed from V and 0 bases from J, the gap between germline ends came to 10 bases. CDR3 size: 16 residues. The CDR3 DNA sequence: TGTGCCAGTAGTATAGGTGGGCCTTCCTCTGGAAACACCATATATTTT. It encodes CASSIGGPSSGNTIYF.

This chain uses TRBV19 with TRBJ2-3, with unresolved D. Germline V gene data show CDR1 as LNHDA and CDR2 as SQIVND (reference sequence). The CDR3 extends over 15 amino acids. V was clipped by 1 base and J by 0 bases, with 8 bases between them. The CDR3 is CASSIVGQSTDTQYF. The CDR3 DNA reads TGTGCCAGTAGTATAGTGGGCCAGAGCACAGATACGCAGTATTTT.

This clone was found once. V gene TRBV4-1 combines with J gene TRBJ1-1; D might be TRBD1 (5 bases). Germline-derived CDR1 and CDR2 are MGHRA and YSYEKL. This CDR3 comprises 16 residues. Trimming removed 0 bases from V and 0 bases from J, with 11 bases in between. CDR3 in amino acids: CASSQERGSMNTEAFF. CDR3 DNA: TGCGCCAGCAGCCAAGAACGGGGGTCGATGAACACTGAAGCTTTCTTT.

This clone showed up just once. The chain couples TRBV2 to TRBJ2-7; tentative D call: TRBD1 (6 bases). The length of the CDR3 is 13 residues. Trimming took off 6 bases at V and 7 bases at J, with 16 bases between the two ends. Germline V gives CDR1 SNHLY, CDR2 FYNNEI. CDR3 nucleotides: TGTGCCAGCAGCTACGGGACATCGGGAGAGCAGTACTTC. It codes for CASSYGTSGEQYF.

The genes are TRBV5-8 and TRBJ1-5; 9 nucleotides match TRBD1. J gave up 6 bases and V 3 bases, and 4 bases lay outside the gene matches. The germline V gene has CDR1 SGHTS and CDR2 YDEGEE. The CDR3 loop spans 14 amino acids. For the CDR3, the DNA is TGTGCCAGCAGCTCCGGACAGGGGAGTCAGCCCCAGCATTTT. Translating it yields CASSSGQGSQPQHF.

The V gene is TRBV9, the J gene TRBJ1-4; TRBD1 matches 9 bases. CDR1 is SGDLS, CDR2 YYNGEE, per germline. The CDR3 runs to 14 residues. With V trimmed by 3 bases and J by 10 bases, 7 bases remained unmatched. The CDR3 sequence: CASSATGGAGKLFF. CDR3 bases: TGTGCCAGCAGCGCTACAGGGGGCGCGGGAAAACTGTTTTTT.

The V and J genes are TRBV9 and TRBJ2-5; TRBD2 might be the D (6 bases). This CDR3 has 13 amino acids. Trimming shortened V by 2 bases and J by 2 bases, and 7 bases separated the two germline ends. Germline CDR1 is SGDLS and CDR2 is YYNGEE. CDR3 sequence: CASSVGGQETQYF. The CDR3 region has the DNA TGTGCCAGCAGCGTGGGAGGACAAGAGACCCAGTACTTC.

This clone was recorded only once. The chain has TRBV28 and TRBJ1-1, with TRBD1 as a possible D gene (6 bases). V was trimmed by 7 bases and J by 7 bases, leaving 16 bases between them. In germline, CDR1 is MDHEN, CDR2 SYDVKM. This CDR3 comprises 13 residues. The CDR3 bases are TGTGCCAGCATCGGGACAACCTCTGATGAAGCTTTCTTT. Amino acids: CASIGTTSDEAFF.

This rearrangement joins TRBV5-1 to TRBJ2-7; TRBD2 aligns across 9 bases. The trim removed 5 bases at V and 2 bases at J, leaving 5 bases unmatched. The germline V gene has CDR1 SGHRS and CDR2 YFSETQ. The CDR3 extends over 14 amino acids. DNA for the CDR3: TGCGCCAGCAGTGCTAGCGGGATGGCCTACGAGCAGTACTTC. It encodes CASSASGMAYEQYF.

V is TRBV7-9 and J is TRBJ2-7; a weak D match, TRBD2 (6 bases). Per germline, CDR1 SEHNR and CDR2 FQNEAQ (reference sequence). This CDR3 has 14 residues. V was cut by 2 bases and J by 3 bases, with 11 bases left in between. CDR3 nucleotide sequence: TGTGCCAGCAGCTTAACGGCGGGGTACTACGAGCAGTACTTC. Translating it yields CASSLTAGYYEQYF. The entire variable domain, with the rest obtained from reference TRBV7-9 and TRBJ2-7, is as follows: DTGVSQNPRHKITKRGQNVTFRCDPISEHNRLYWYRQTLGQGPEFLTYFQNEAQLEKSRLLSDRFSAERPKGSFSTLEIQRTEQGDSAMYLCASSLTAGYYEQYFGPGTRLTVT.

The genes are TRBV11-3 and TRBJ2-4; 7 positions match TRBD2. The germline CDR1 and CDR2 sequences are SGHNT and YENEEA. This CDR3 spans 13 amino acids. The trim removed 1 base at V and 8 bases at J, leaving 2 bases unmatched. CDR3 amino acids: CASSLGRGDIQYF. The DNA of the CDR3 is TGTGCCAGCAGCTTAGGTCGGGGGGACATTCAGTACTTC.

The chain combines TRBV5-5 with TRBJ1-4; unclear D gene. Between the trimmed V and J ends, which lost 2 bases and 7 bases, there was a span of 15 bases. CDR3 size: 15 residues. Germline V gene sequence: CDR1 SGHKS, CDR2 YYEKEE (reference sequence). CDR3 bases: TGTGCCAGCAGCTTACCGGGATCATGGGGTGAAAAACTGTTTTTT. Its protein product is CASSLPGSWGEKLFF. Drawing the rest from reference TRBV5-5 and TRBJ1-4, the complete variable domain is DAGVTQSPTHLIKTRGQQVTLRCSPISGHKSVSWYQQVLGQGPQFIFQYYEKEERGRGNFPDRFSARQFPNYSSELNVNALLLGDSALYLCASSLPGSWGEKLFFGSGTQLSVL.

The J gene is TRBJ2-1, the V gene TRBV5-1; D might be TRBD2 (5 bases). V gave up 4 bases and J gave up 7 bases, with 21 bases separating them. Germline CDR1 is SGHRS and CDR2 is YFSETQ. This CDR3 is 16 amino acids long. CDR3 loop: CASSPEWSGRQNEQFF. In DNA, the CDR3 is TGCGCCAGCAGCCCCGAGTGGAGCGGTCGACAAAATGAGCAGTTCTTC.

The chain joins TRBV6-6 to TRBJ1-1, with 7 bases lining up with TRBD1. The CDR3 has 15 amino acids. V was pared by 0 bases and J by 1 base, with 2 bases of the junction left unmatched. CDR1 MNHNY and CDR2 SVGAGI come from the germline V gene (reference sequence). Written as DNA, the CDR3 is TGTGCCAGCAGTTACTCGCGACAGGGGAACACTGAAGCTTTCTTT. This codes for CASSYSRQGNTEAFF.

The genes are TRBV11-3 and TRBJ1-2, with D perhaps matching TRBD1 (5 bases). Germline V gene lookup returns CDR1 SGHNT and CDR2 YENEEA. The CDR3 is 17 amino acids. Trimming took off 4 bases at V and 0 bases at J, with 18 bases between the two ends. CDR3 nucleotides: TGTGCCAGCAGCTCCCAATGGGGGGACCCACCTAACTATGGCTACACCTTC. Encoded protein: CASSSQWGDPPNYGYTF.

The chain uses TRBV5-1 and TRBJ2-1; no clear D. Trimming took 2 bases from V and 0 from J, leaving 9 bases between them. CDR3 length equals 15 residues. The germline V gene encodes CDR1 SGHRS and CDR2 YFSETQ. As DNA, the CDR3 is TGCGCCAGCAGCTTCGACCCGGGCTCCTACAATGAGCAGTTCTTC. Translating gives CASSFDPGSYNEQFF.

The chain is built from TRBV19 and TRBJ1-5; D remains ambiguous. The CDR3 spans 15 residues. Germline V gene lookup returns CDR1 LNHDA and CDR2 SQIVND (reference sequence). Deletions cut 3 bases from V and 3 bases from J, with 12 bases between. The CDR3 sequence is CASSMGRRNNQPQHF. The CDR3 nucleotides are TGTGCCAGTAGTATGGGTCGGCGGAACAATCAGCCCCAGCATTTT. Full variable domain (outside the CDR3, taken from reference TRBV19 and TRBJ1-5): DGGITQSPKYLFRKEGQNVTLSCEQNLNHDAMYWYRQDPGQGLRLIYYSQIVNDFQKGDIAEGYSVSREKKESFPLTVTSAQKNPTAFYLCASSMGRRNNQPQHFGDGTRLSIL.

J is TRBJ2-7 and V is TRBV6-1; 7 bases are shared with TRBD1. The ends lost 6 bases at V and 3 bases at J; junction bases unmatched: 2. The germline gives CDR1 MNHNS, CDR2 SASEGT. The CDR3 runs 12 residues. CDR3 nucleotide sequence: TGTGCCAGCAGGGGACAGAACTACGAGCAGTACTTC. Translating gives CASRGQNYEQYF.

V gene TRBV7-2 combines with J gene TRBJ2-3; 9 nucleotides match TRBD2. The germline gives CDR1 SGHTA, CDR2 FQGNSA. V dropped 2 bases and J dropped 5; count of bases not matched to a gene: 8. This CDR3 has 16 amino acids. The CDR3 DNA is TGTGCCAGCAGCTTACTCGGCGGGAGGGCGGGAGATACGCAGTATTTT. Its protein is CASSLLGGRAGDTQYF.